The 23 T cell receptor beta chains reported below all come from one sample, sequenced in a study of blood T cell repertoires in COVID-19. Libraries were prepared by immunoSEQ multiplex PCR; TCRdb keeps only in-frame clonotypes and omits some of them. The sample carries about 260,000 clones, 80% to 90% recorded once. The sequencing sample was made of peripheral blood. Receptors originate from a woman aged 65 to 85 with COVID-19, enrolled during active disease.

The chain uses TRBV25-1 and TRBJ1-5; D unclear. Germline V gene lookup returns CDR1 MGHDK and CDR2 SYGVNS. This CDR3 spans 14 amino acids. Trimming removed 6 bases at V and 1 base at J, with 10 bases between. The CDR3 spells CASRAGGSNQPQHF. In nucleotides, the CDR3 is TGTGCCAGCAGGGCGGGAGGGAGCAATCAGCCCCAGCATTTT.

The rearrangement uses TRBV27 and TRBJ2-2; TRBD2 agrees at 7 bases. Germline CDR1 MNHEY, CDR2 SMNVEV (reference sequence). The CDR3 covers 17 residues. The J segment lost 0 bases and the V segment lost 0 bases, leaving 4 bases of the junction unmatched. CDR3 protein: CASSLSSGNANTGELFF. Written as DNA, the CDR3 is TGTGCCAGCAGTTTATCCAGCGGGAACGCGAACACCGGGGAGCTGTTTTTT.

Only a few counts were recorded for this clone. CDR3 DNA sequence: TGTGCCAGCAGTGGGGCGACAGCTTTCACAGATACGCAGTATTTT. Protein sequence: CASSGATAFTDTQYF. V usage is TRBV2 and J usage is TRBJ2-3; possibly TRBD1 for D (5 bases). The V and J ends lost 4 bases and 2 bases respectively, with 13 bases between them. CDR1 SNHLY and CDR2 FYNNEI come from the germline V gene. CDR3 size: 15 residues.

The genes are TRBV15 and TRBJ2-7; 9 bases match TRBD2. This CDR3 spans 15 amino acids. Germline values: CDR1 LNHNV, CDR2 YYDKDF (reference sequence). With V trimmed by 0 bases and J by 4 bases, 4 bases remained unmatched. CDR3 residues: CATSRDTSGSYEQYF. The CDR3 coding sequence is TGTGCCACCAGCAGAGATACTAGCGGGTCTTACGAGCAGTACTTC.

The chain's CDR3 is CASSDWGDEQYF. DNA for the CDR3: TGTGCCAGCAGTGATTGGGGGGACGAGCAGTACTTC. The chain combines TRBV25-1 with TRBJ2-7; possibly TRBD2 for D (6 bases). The V end lost 3 bases, the J end lost 5 bases, and 8 bases lay between the germline ends. The CDR3 contains 12 residues. The germline CDR1 and CDR2 sequences are MGHDK and SYGVNS.

J is TRBJ2-7 and V is TRBV18; 9 bases align to TRBD1. The CDR3 runs 15 residues. The V and J ends lost 4 bases and 6 bases, in that order; junction bases with no gene match: 10. Germline CDR1 reads KGHSH; CDR2 reads LQKENI. The CDR3 loop is CASSQGRDRAAEQYF. The CDR3 bases are TGTGCCAGCTCACAAGGGCGGGACAGGGCTGCCGAGCAGTACTTC.

This sequence joins TRBV19 and TRBJ1-5; the match to TRBD1 covers 9 bases. CDR3 size: 14 residues. Germline-derived CDR1 and CDR2 are LNHDA and SQIVND (reference sequence). The ends lost 6 bases at V and 5 bases at J; junction bases unmatched: 5. The CDR3 sequence: CASSLQGADQPQHF. CDR3 in DNA: TGTGCCAGTAGCCTACAGGGGGCTGATCAGCCCCAGCATTTT.

The chain is built from TRBV7-9 and TRBJ2-5, with D possibly matching TRBD2 (5 bases). The CDR3 runs to 14 residues. Trimming pared 4 bases from V and 5 bases from J, leaving 14 bases between. Germline V lookup: CDR1 SEHNR, CDR2 FQNEAQ (reference sequence). The CDR3 spells CASSWNRGSETQYF. The CDR3 nucleotides are TGTGCCAGCAGCTGGAACCGGGGTAGCGAGACCCAGTACTTC.

CDR3: CASSPLVRGSSYNEQFF. Here the CDR3 DNA reads TGTGCCAGCAGCCCTCTTGTTCGCGGAAGCTCCTACAATGAGCAGTTCTTC. V and J are TRBV11-2 and TRBJ2-1; D not certain. V gave up 5 bases and J gave up 0 bases, with 17 bases separating them. This CDR3 has 17 amino acids. Germline loops: CDR1 SGHAT, CDR2 FQNNGV.

The chain combines TRBV20-1 with TRBJ2-2, with a weak D call TRBD2 (5 bases). V lost 3 bases to trimming and J lost 4 bases, with 12 bases between them. CDR3 length equals 14 residues. Germline V lookup: CDR1 DFQATT, CDR2 SNEGSKA (reference sequence). CDR3 nucleotide sequence: TGCAGTGCTAGTTACCTAGCTGGCACCGGGGAGCTGTTTTTT. This translates into CSASYLAGTGELFF.

The CDR3 sequence is CASSRELSGTTDTQYF. The CDR3 DNA is TGTGCCAGCTCACGAGAACTAAGCGGGACCACAGATACGCAGTATTTT. V usage is TRBV18 and J usage is TRBJ2-3, with 7 bases matching TRBD2. Trimming cost V 4 bases and J 2 bases; bases outside gene matches: 9. Germline V gene lookup returns CDR1 KGHSH and CDR2 LQKENI. The length of the CDR3 is 16 residues.

This chain joins TRBV15 and TRBJ1-5; D not resolved. The CDR3 totals 15 residues. V was trimmed by 1 base and J by 0 bases, leaving 7 bases between them. Germline V gene sequence: CDR1 LNHNV, CDR2 YYDKDF (reference sequence). CDR3 nucleotide sequence: TGTGCCACCAGCAGAGGGAGGTATAGCAATCAGCCCCAGCATTTT. It is translated as CATSRGRYSNQPQHF.

The J gene is TRBJ2-1, the V gene TRBV4-2, with D possibly TRBD2 on 8 matching bases. Trimming left V 0 bases short and J 2 bases short, with 20 bases between. The V gene's germline CDR1 is LGHNA and CDR2 YNFKEQ. This CDR3 spans 19 amino acids. CDR3 DNA: TGTGCCAGCAGCCAAGAGAAGGGGGCGGGAGGAGCTCCCTACAATGAGCAGTTCTTC. It codes for CASSQEKGAGGAPYNEQFF.

The chain couples TRBV19 to TRBJ1-2; 8 positions match TRBD1. The CDR3 runs to 14 residues. Losses at the gene ends were 6 bases for V and 2 bases for J; bases not matched to a gene: 5. Germline assignment: CDR1 LNHDA and CDR2 SQIVND (reference sequence). CDR3 residues: CASRSGQGNYGYTF. In DNA, the CDR3 is TGTGCCAGTAGAAGCGGACAGGGCAACTATGGCTACACCTTC.

V is TRBV7-3 and J is TRBJ1-3; maybe TRBD1 (6 bases). Germline assignment: CDR1 SGHTA and CDR2 FQGTGA. V lost 8 bases to trimming and J lost 9 bases, with 17 bases between them. The CDR3 consists of 13 residues. The CDR3 loop is CASRGTPRTTIYF. The CDR3 bases are TGTGCCAGCCGAGGGACACCACGAACCACCATATATTTT.

V and J are TRBV7-2 and TRBJ1-5; D unclear. V lost 3 bases to trimming and J lost 5 bases, with 11 bases between them. The germline gives CDR1 SGHTA, CDR2 FQGNSA. The CDR3 has 14 residues. This CDR3 reads CASSLGGSHQPQHF. The CDR3 nucleotides read TGTGCCAGCAGCTTGGGAGGGTCTCATCAGCCCCAGCATTTT.

The chain combines TRBV3-1 (or the pseudogene TRBV3-2) with TRBJ2-7; D unclear. In germline, CDR1 is LGHDT, CDR2 YNNKEL (reference sequence). This CDR3 contains 12 residues. The V end lost 0 bases, the J end lost 7 bases, and 7 bases lay between the germline ends. The CDR3 is CASSQDFTEQYF. The CDR3 DNA reads as TGTGCCAGCAGCCAAGATTTTACAGAGCAGTACTTC.

The V call is TRBV28, the J call TRBJ2-5; 13 bases map to TRBD2. Germline V gene lookup returns CDR1 MDHEN and CDR2 SYDVKM. The V segment lost 5 bases and the J segment 1 base; nucleotides outside the gene matches: 13. This CDR3 spans 19 amino acids. For the CDR3, the DNA is TGTGCCAGCAGTCCCGGGACTAGCGGGACCTTGGGCAGCCAAGAGACCCAGTACTTC. It codes for CASSPGTSGTLGSQETQYF.

The chain links TRBV11-3 to TRBJ2-7; possibly TRBD1 for D (6 bases). The CDR3 sequence is 16 residues long. Germline V gene lookup returns CDR1 SGHNT and CDR2 YENEEA. The V gene lost 1 base and the J gene lost 5 bases, with 18 bases spanning the gap. The CDR3 DNA is TGTGCCAGCAGCTTAGGCGTCCGCCAGGGGAGCCACGAGCAGTACTTC. It encodes CASSLGVRQGSHEQYF.

The V and J genes are TRBV19 and TRBJ2-1, with 13 bases lining up with TRBD2. The germline V gene has CDR1 LNHDA and CDR2 SQIVND (reference sequence). This CDR3 region has 14 residues. The trim removed 5 bases at V and 9 bases at J, leaving 4 bases unmatched. The CDR3 spells CASSGLAGESEQFF. CDR3 nucleotides: TGTGCCAGTAGTGGACTAGCGGGAGAGAGTGAGCAGTTCTTC.

The chain has TRBV30 and TRBJ1-4; 7 nucleotides align to TRBD1. The CDR3 has 17 residues. Unmatched junction bases numbered 11, after V lost 3 bases and J lost 1 base. Germline V gene lookup returns CDR1 GTSNPN and CDR2 SVGIG (reference sequence). Here the CDR3 reads CAWSDRQGGVTNEKLFF. CDR3 bases: TGTGCCTGGAGCGATAGACAGGGAGGAGTAACTAATGAAAAACTGTTTTTT. The full variable domain, in which reference TRBV30 and TRBJ1-4 provide the parts outside the CDR3, is SQTIHQWPATLVQPVGSPLSLECTVEGTSNPNLYWYRQAAGRGLQLLFYSVGIGQISSEVPQNLSASRPQDRQFILSSKKLLLSDSGFYLCAWSDRQGGVTNEKLFFGSGTQLSVL.

The rearrangement uses TRBV4-1 and TRBJ1-5; D possibly corresponds to TRBD1 (6 bases). The length of the CDR3 is 16 residues. Looked up from germline, CDR1 is MGHRA and CDR2 is YSYEKL. Deletions cut 4 bases from V and 4 bases from J, with 17 bases between. In DNA form, the CDR3 reads TGCGCCAGCAGCCCAAGGGGGGGCGGGGAAAATCAGCCCCAGCATTTT. Residues: CASSPRGGGENQPQHF.

This rearrangement joins TRBV5-7 to TRBJ1-1; 9 bases are a match to TRBD1. TRBV5-7 is an open reading frame whose function is uncertain. The V gene end was trimmed by 1 base and the J gene end by 3 bases; junction bases not matched to a gene: 7. This CDR3 is 16 amino acids long. The CDR3 bases are TGTGCCAGCAGCTTGTTTAGGCGGACAGGGGACACTGAAGCTTTCTTT. It encodes CASSLFRRTGDTEAFF.